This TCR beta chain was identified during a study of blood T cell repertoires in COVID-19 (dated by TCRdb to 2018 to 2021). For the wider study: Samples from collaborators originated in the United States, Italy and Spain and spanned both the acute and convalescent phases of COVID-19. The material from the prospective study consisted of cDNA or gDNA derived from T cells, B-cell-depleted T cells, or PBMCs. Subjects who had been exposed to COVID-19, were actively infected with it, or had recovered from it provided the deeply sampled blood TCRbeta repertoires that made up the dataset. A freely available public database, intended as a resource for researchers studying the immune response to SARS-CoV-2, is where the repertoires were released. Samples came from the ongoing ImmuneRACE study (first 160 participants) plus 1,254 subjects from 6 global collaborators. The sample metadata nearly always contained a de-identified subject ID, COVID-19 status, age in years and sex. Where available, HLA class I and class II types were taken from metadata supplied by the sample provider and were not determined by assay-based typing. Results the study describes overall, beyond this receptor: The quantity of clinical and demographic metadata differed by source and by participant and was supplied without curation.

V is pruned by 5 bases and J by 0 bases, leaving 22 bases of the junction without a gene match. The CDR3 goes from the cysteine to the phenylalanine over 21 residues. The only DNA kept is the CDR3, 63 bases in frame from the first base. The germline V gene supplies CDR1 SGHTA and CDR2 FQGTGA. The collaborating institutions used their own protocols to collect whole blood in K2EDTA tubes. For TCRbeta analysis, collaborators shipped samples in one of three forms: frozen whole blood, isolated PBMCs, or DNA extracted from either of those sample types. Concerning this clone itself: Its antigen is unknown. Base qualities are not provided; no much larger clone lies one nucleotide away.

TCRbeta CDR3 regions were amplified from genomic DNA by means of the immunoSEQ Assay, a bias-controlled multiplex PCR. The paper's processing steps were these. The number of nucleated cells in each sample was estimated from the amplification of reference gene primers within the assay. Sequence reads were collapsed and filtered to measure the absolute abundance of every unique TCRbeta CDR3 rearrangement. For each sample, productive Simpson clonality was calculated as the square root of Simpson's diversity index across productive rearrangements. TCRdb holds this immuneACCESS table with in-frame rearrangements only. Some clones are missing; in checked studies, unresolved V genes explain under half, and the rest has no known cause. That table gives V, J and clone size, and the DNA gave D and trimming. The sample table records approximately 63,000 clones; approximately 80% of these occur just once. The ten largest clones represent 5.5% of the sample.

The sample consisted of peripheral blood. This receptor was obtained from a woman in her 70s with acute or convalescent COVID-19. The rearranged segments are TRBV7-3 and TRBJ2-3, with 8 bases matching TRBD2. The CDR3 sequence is CASSLNPPTPGLVTSTDTQYF. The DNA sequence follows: TGTGCCAGCAGCCTCAATCCACCCACTCCGGGACTAGTCACTAGCACAGATACGCAGTATTTT.